This T cell receptor beta chain came from a study of shared clonotypes between healthy human individuals. Findings and limits, study-wide: Rarefaction analysis demonstrated incomplete sorted-subset sequencing notwithstanding large depth. Sharing across four donors was highest in naive CD4 (around 5%) and lowest in memory CD8 (roughly 0.4%). It was expected that sequencing depth would affect clonotype sharing among donors.

Naive-designated CD8 cells lacked CD45RO, were positively enriched for CCR7, and omitted terminally differentiated effector memory CD45RA+ cells. Turning to this clone: Its antigen is not known.

Sequencing was at deep level. Sequenced by immunoSEQ multiplex PCR; TCRdb stores in-frame clones only, minus some. This sample has about 2.2 million clones, with around 93% found just once. Trimming stripped 4 bases from V and 7 bases from J, with 17 bases between. The CDR3 is 14 amino acids. Germline-derived CDR1 and CDR2 are SGHNT and YYREEE (reference sequence). Sequencing used naive CD8+ T cells from PBMCs. The chain couples TRBV5-4 to TRBJ1-1, with D possibly TRBD1 on 6 matching bases. The TCR was taken from a man younger than 35 in good health. Some clones in this sample may be carry-over from other donors' samples. CDR3 loop: CASSRLGTSGEAFF. CDR3 DNA sequence: TGTGCCAGCAGCCGCTTGGGGACATCCGGTGAAGCTTTCTTT.